A single sample gave rise to the 31 T cell receptor beta chains below, sequenced in a study of shared clonotypes between healthy human individuals. Measured with immunoSEQ multiplex PCR; TCRdb has only the in-frame clones, and not every one. This sample yields about 2.5 million clones, of which 92% are seen a single time; more than 0.35% belongs to the top ten. The sequenced sample was naive CD4+ T cells from PBMCs. The subset is: CD45RA+ positively selected. The source is a man younger than 30 in good health. Some clones in this sample may be carry-over from other donors' samples.

This chain connects TRBV6-1 to TRBJ2-2; D gene unclear. Trimming removed 5 bases from V and 4 bases from J, with 11 bases in between. Per the germline V gene, CDR1 is MNHNS and CDR2 is SASEGT. The CDR3 spans 14 residues. The CDR3: CASSPTSATGELFF. CDR3 coding DNA: TGTGCCAGCAGTCCCACCAGCGCCACCGGGGAGCTGTTTTTT.

The chain joins TRBV9 to TRBJ2-1, with 9 bases matching TRBD2. Germline V gene lookup returns CDR1 SGDLS and CDR2 YYNGEE. The V and J ends lost 2 bases and 1 base, in that order; junction bases with no gene match: 10. The length of the CDR3 is 18 residues. CDR3 protein: CASSVTLGAGGSYNEQFF. The CDR3 nucleotides read TGTGCCAGCAGCGTCACCCTAGGAGCGGGAGGTTCCTACAATGAGCAGTTCTTC.

This chain connects TRBV5-1 to TRBJ1-4, with D unclear. In germline, CDR1 is SGHRS, CDR2 YFSETQ. Trimming removed 3 bases at V and 2 bases at J, with 14 bases between. The CDR3 runs to 16 residues. The CDR3 region is CASSSQGPPTNEKLFF. The CDR3 coding sequence is TGCGCCAGCAGCTCCCAAGGGCCGCCCACTAATGAAAAACTGTTTTTT.

This rearrangement joins TRBV19 to TRBJ1-5, with D tentatively TRBD1 (6 bases). Germline loops: CDR1 LNHDA, CDR2 SQIVND (reference sequence). CDR3 length equals 14 residues. V lost 7 bases and J lost 6, with 16 bases in between. CDR3 DNA: TGTGCCAGTACCGACAGGACCGGGAGTCAGCCCCAGCATTTT. Amino acid sequence: CASTDRTGSQPQHF.

The V gene is TRBV18, the J gene TRBJ2-6; D may be TRBD1 or TRBD2 (5 bases each). Trimming stripped 3 bases from V and 2 bases from J, with 11 bases between. Germline CDR1 and CDR2: KGHSH and LQKENI. This CDR3 spans 16 amino acids. In DNA form, the CDR3 reads TGTGCCAGCTCACCTGGTCTGGGGGCTGGGGCCAACGTCCTGACTTTC. It translates to CASSPGLGAGANVLTF. The variable domain in full, completed from reference TRBV18 and TRBJ2-6, reads NAGVMQNPRHLVRRRGQEARLRCSPMKGHSHVYWYRQLPEEGLKFMVYLQKENIIDESGMPKERFSAEFPKEGPSILRIQQVVRGDSAAYFCASSPGLGAGANVLTFGAGSRLTVL.

The V call is TRBV28, the J call TRBJ1-3, with no clear D. This CDR3 has 15 amino acids. CDR1 and CDR2 from the germline V gene are MDHEN and SYDVKM. V lost 2 bases to trimming and J lost 0 bases, with 8 bases between them. In DNA form, the CDR3 reads TGTGCCAGCAGTTTAGGGCCCAGCTCTGGAAACACCATATATTTT. As protein: CASSLGPSSGNTIYF.

This chain uses TRBV2 with TRBJ2-1; D is unresolved. Per the germline V gene, CDR1 is SNHLY and CDR2 is FYNNEI. Between the trimmed V and J ends, which lost 7 bases and 5 bases, there was a span of 6 bases. The CDR3 spans 11 residues. CDR3 region: CASIYHNEQFF. The CDR3 DNA follows: TGTGCCAGCATCTACCACAATGAGCAGTTCTTC.

Remarks on this clone: Additional DNA sequences in this sample encode the identical CDR3. The rearrangement uses TRBV10-3 and TRBJ2-1; TRBD2 agrees at 11 bases. J gave up 3 bases and V 5 bases, and 0 bases lay outside the gene matches. The CDR3 consists of 14 residues. Germline V CDR1 and CDR2: ENHRY, SYGVKD. Written as DNA, the CDR3 is TGTGCCATCAGTCTAGCGGGAGGCTACAATGAGCAGTTCTTC. Amino acids: CAISLAGGYNEQFF.

The V and J genes are TRBV5-1 and TRBJ2-3, with TRBD1 matching over 9 bases. Germline V gene sequence: CDR1 SGHRS, CDR2 YFSETQ. V gave up 7 bases and J gave up 4 bases; unmatched junction bases: 10. The CDR3 is made up of 15 amino acids. CDR3 region: CASVIGTGSPDTQYF. The DNA of the CDR3 is TGCGCCAGCGTCATCGGGACAGGGTCCCCAGATACGCAGTATTTT.

The V call is TRBV18, the J call TRBJ2-1, with 9 bases that match TRBD1. Germline loops: CDR1 KGHSH, CDR2 LQKENI. The length of the CDR3 is 17 residues. V shed 0 bases, J shed 9 bases, and the junction held 12 bases outside the gene matches. In DNA, the CDR3 is TGTGCCAGCTCACCACCCACCGGGACAGGGAAGTGGGCTGAGCAGTTCTTC. Its protein product is CASSPPTGTGKWAEQFF.

The genes are TRBV19 and TRBJ1-2, with D possibly being TRBD1 (5 bases). CDR1 is LNHDA, CDR2 SQIVND, per germline (reference sequence). CDR3 length: 13 amino acids. Trimming removed 7 bases from V and 8 bases from J, with 17 bases in between. The CDR3 DNA reads TGTGCCAGTACCATACTGGGGGGACGGGGCTACACCTTC. It yields the protein CASTILGGRGYTF.

This chain connects TRBV5-1 to TRBJ1-6; 10 nucleotides line up with TRBD1. The CDR3 has 15 residues. Unmatched junction bases numbered 5, after V lost 4 bases and J lost 7 bases. Germline CDR1 reads SGHRS; CDR2 reads YFSETQ. CDR3 sequence reads: CASSLLTGGNSPLHF. The CDR3 coding sequence is TGCGCCAGCAGCCTACTGACAGGGGGCAATTCACCCCTCCACTTT.

The chain carries TRBV14 and TRBJ2-1; D not certain. Germline lookup yields CDR1 SGHDN and CDR2 FVKESK. Trimming shortened V by 0 bases and J by 3 bases, and 15 bases separated the two germline ends. The CDR3 contains 17 residues. The CDR3 reads CASSQDLWGRSYNEQFF. CDR3 nucleotide sequence: TGTGCCAGCAGCCAAGATCTTTGGGGAAGGAGCTACAATGAGCAGTTCTTC.

This chain uses TRBV5-1 with TRBJ2-7; 8 bases line up with TRBD2. Per the germline V gene, CDR1 is SGHRS and CDR2 is YFSETQ. Trimming removed 4 bases from V and 3 bases from J; junction bases left unmatched: 9. This CDR3 has 15 residues. The chain's CDR3 is CASSRESGRLYEQYF. The CDR3 DNA follows: TGCGCCAGCAGCAGAGAAAGCGGGAGACTCTACGAGCAGTACTTC.

The gene calls are TRBV2 and TRBJ1-5; D remains ambiguous. CDR3 size: 14 residues. Germline CDR1 and CDR2: SNHLY and FYNNEI. V was trimmed by 9 bases and J by 3 bases, leaving 15 bases between them. CDR3 sequence reads: CASLASAVNQPQHF. The DNA of the CDR3 is TGTGCCAGTTTAGCGTCGGCAGTCAATCAGCCCCAGCATTTT.

The chain employs TRBV6-5 and TRBJ2-2; 7 positions match TRBD1. There are 14 residues in the CDR3. V gave up 5 bases and J gave up 5 bases; unmatched junction bases: 5. Germline CDR1 and CDR2: MNHEY and SVGAGI. CDR3 DNA sequence: TGTGCCAGCAGTGCAGGGGGTTGGACCGGGGAGCTGTTTTTT. It encodes CASSAGGWTGELFF.

This chain links TRBV28 with TRBJ2-7; 13 positions agree with TRBD2. The CDR3 covers 21 residues. Losses at the gene ends were 6 bases for V and 2 bases for J; bases not matched to a gene: 22. Germline V gives CDR1 MDHEN, CDR2 SYDVKM. In DNA form, the CDR3 reads TGTGCCAGCAGCCCGGTCCCGGGCGTTATGGGACTAGCGGGAACCACCTACGAGCAGTACTTC. It encodes CASSPVPGVMGLAGTTYEQYF. The whole variable domain, filled in from reference TRBV28 and TRBJ2-7, reads DVKVTQSSRYLVKRTGEKVFLECVQDMDHENMFWYRQDPGLGLRLIYFSYDVKMKEKGDIPEGYSVSREKKERFSLILESASTNQTSMYLCASSPVPGVMGLAGTTYEQYFGPGTRLTVT.

The chain couples TRBV5-5 to TRBJ1-1; 7 bases map to TRBD1. The germline CDR1 and CDR2 sequences are SGHKS and YYEKEE (reference sequence). The V and J ends lost 3 bases and 6 bases, in that order; junction bases with no gene match: 5. The CDR3 length is 13 residues. CDR3 DNA: TGTGCCAGCAGCTCGATTACAGGGGCTGAAGCTTTCTTT. Protein: CASSSITGAEAFF.

The gene calls are TRBV10-3 and TRBJ1-1; D is perhaps TRBD1 (6 bases). CDR1 is ENHRY and CDR2 is SYGVKD in the germline V gene. The CDR3 is made up of 14 amino acids. V gave up 2 bases and J gave up 10 bases, with 17 bases separating them. CDR3 loop: CAISETGSYPRAFF. The CDR3 DNA is TGTGCCATCAGTGAGACAGGGTCCTATCCCAGAGCTTTCTTT.

The chain combines TRBV7-2 with TRBJ2-2; possibly TRBD1 or TRBD2 for D (5 bases each). Germline CDR1 is SGHTA and CDR2 is FQGNSA. Between the trimmed V and J ends, which lost 5 bases and 5 bases, there was a span of 12 bases. The CDR3 extends over 14 amino acids. This CDR3 is CASSRDPATGELFF. In DNA form, the CDR3 reads TGTGCCAGCAGCCGGGACCCGGCGACCGGGGAGCTGTTTTTT.

There are a few counts of this clone. Other DNA variants within this sample encode the same CDR3. The chain couples TRBV5-1 to TRBJ1-1; TRBD1 agrees at 8 bases. The V gene's germline CDR1 is SGHRS and CDR2 YFSETQ. Trimming cost V 1 base and J 1 base; bases outside gene matches: 0. This CDR3 has 14 amino acids. The CDR3 DNA sequence: TGCGCCAGCAGCTTGACAGGGGGGAACACTGAAGCTTTCTTT. It translates to CASSLTGGNTEAFF.

V is TRBV28 and J is TRBJ1-2; TRBD1 is a possible D gene (5 bases). The CDR3 sequence is 17 residues long. V lost 1 base and J lost 2, with 17 bases in between. Germline CDR1 and CDR2: MDHEN and SYDVKM. As DNA, the CDR3 is TGTGCCAGCAGTTTATCTCGTCGGGGGTATCCCAACTATGGCTACACCTTC. Residues: CASSLSRRGYPNYGYTF.

This clone was seen just once. V usage is TRBV4-2 and J usage is TRBJ2-7; the match to TRBD1 covers 9 bases. Germline V gene lookup returns CDR1 LGHNA and CDR2 YNFKEQ. V shed 5 bases and J 2 bases; nucleotides not matched to a gene: 4. This CDR3 is 14 amino acids long. DNA of the CDR3: TGTGCCAGCAGCAGACAGGGGGGGACCTACGAGCAGTACTTC. Its protein product is CASSRQGGTYEQYF.

This clone has just one count. The genes are TRBV7-3 and TRBJ2-1; perhaps TRBD1 as D (5 bases). Germline CDR1 is SGHTA and CDR2 is FQGTGA. Trimming pared 2 bases from V and 8 bases from J, leaving 19 bases between. The CDR3 runs to 16 residues. CDR3 region: CASSLGRSRDRDEQFF. DNA of the CDR3: TGTGCCAGCAGCTTAGGTCGGTCCAGGGATAGAGATGAGCAGTTCTTC.

V is TRBV5-1 and J is TRBJ2-1; 9 bases line up with TRBD2. V shed 5 bases, J shed 10 bases, and the junction held 16 bases outside the gene matches. Germline CDR1 and CDR2: SGHRS and YFSETQ. CDR3 length equals 16 residues. The CDR3 nucleotides are TGCGCCAGCAGTGGAGTCGGCGGGAGGGCGGTTCGGGAGCAGTTCTTC. Its protein is CASSGVGGRAVREQFF.

This clone was detected once. The chain has TRBV23-1 and TRBJ1-5; TRBD1 matches 7 bases. TRBV23-1 is labeled an ORF, and its function is uncertain. The V and J ends lost 2 bases and 4 bases, in that order; junction bases with no gene match: 17. CDR3 length: 19 amino acids. The CDR3 is CASSQMEGYRDRINQPQHF. The CDR3 DNA sequence: TGCGCCAGCAGTCAAATGGAGGGGTACCGGGACAGAATAAATCAGCCCCAGCATTTT.

This sequence joins TRBV14 and TRBJ1-2, with D hard to call. The CDR3 is made up of 13 amino acids. The germline V gene encodes CDR1 SGHDN and CDR2 FVKESK. Trimming took off 2 bases at V and 4 bases at J, with 8 bases between the two ends. The CDR3 region has the DNA TGTGCCAGCAGCCAATCTCAGCCCTATGGCTACACCTTC. Its protein product is CASSQSQPYGYTF.

DNA of the CDR3: TGTGCCAGCAGCATGACAGTTCCCGGGGAGCTGTTTTTT. Translated, it gives CASSMTVPGELFF. The V gene is TRBV6-6, the J gene TRBJ2-2, with a tentative D call TRBD1 (5 bases). CDR1 and CDR2 (germline): MNHNY, SVGAGI (reference sequence). The CDR3 is 13 amino acids. V was cut by 6 bases and J by 6 bases, with 11 bases left in between.

V and J are TRBV19 and TRBJ2-7, with a possible D match to TRBD1 (5 bases). Per germline, CDR1 LNHDA and CDR2 SQIVND (reference sequence). This CDR3 is built from 14 residues. V was trimmed by 5 bases and J by 0 bases, leaving 11 bases between them. The CDR3: CASSGRQNSYEQYF. In nucleotides, the CDR3 is TGTGCCAGTAGTGGGCGACAGAACTCCTACGAGCAGTACTTC.

The rearrangement uses TRBV11-2 and TRBJ2-7; the D gene is possibly TRBD2 (5 bases). This CDR3 spans 16 amino acids. CDR1 is SGHAT and CDR2 is FQNNGV in the germline V gene. Trimming pared 1 base from V and 2 bases from J, leaving 15 bases between. The CDR3 spells CASSLVPGLITYEQYF. CDR3 DNA sequence: TGTGCCAGCAGCTTAGTCCCCGGACTGATTACCTACGAGCAGTACTTC.

This chain links TRBV7-9 with TRBJ1-2, with 7 bases matching TRBD1. The V and J ends lost 1 base and 10 bases, in that order; junction bases with no gene match: 3. In germline, CDR1 is SEHNR, CDR2 FQNEAQ (reference sequence). The CDR3 is 12 residues long. As DNA, the CDR3 is TGTGCCAGCAGCTTAGAACAGGGGCCCTACACCTTC. Amino acids: CASSLEQGPYTF.